This T cell receptor (beta chain) was captured by sequencing in a study of cytomegalovirus exposure and HLA in healthy donors. The study, taken as a whole, reports: The authors enumerated over 150 TCR beta chains as linked to cytomegalovirus.

This clone has a single count. Its antigen is as yet unknown. The primer mix had 60 Vbeta and 13 Jbeta primers. The assay was immunoSEQ multiplex PCR, and TCRdb's table has in-frame clones only and misses some. Of 130,000 to 150,000 clones in the sample, roughly three quarters were seen once. V was clipped by 0 bases and J by 0 bases, with 11 bases between them. This CDR3 comprises 16 residues. Germline V CDR1 and CDR2: SGHDT, YYEEEE. This chain uses TRBV5-6 with TRBJ2-3, with D possibly being TRBD1 (6 bases). The TCR originated in a male donor in good health and CMV-seronegative. Material: PBMCs. The CDR3: CASSLGTDPSTDTQYF. The CDR3 bases are TGTGCCAGCAGCTTGGGGACAGACCCTAGCACAGATACGCAGTATTTT.